The 10 T cell receptor beta chains below all came from one sample that was sequenced in a study of blood T cell repertoires in COVID-19. Some clones are missing from TCRdb's copy, which holds only in-frame ones; the method was immunoSEQ multiplex PCR. The sample records around 300,000 clones, roughly 90% being singletons. The specimen sequenced was PBMCs or T cells enriched from blood (not recorded which). These receptors were collected from a woman aged 40 to 50 who had recovered from COVID-19.

The chain employs TRBV3-1 (or the pseudogene TRBV3-2) and TRBJ2-5; TRBD2 aligns across 11 bases. The CDR3 has 16 amino acids. Unmatched junction bases numbered 5, after V lost 4 bases and J lost 1 base. CDR1 and CDR2 (germline): LGHDT, YNNKEL (reference sequence). The chain's CDR3 is CASSRLAGGAQETQYF. The CDR3 DNA reads TGTGCCAGCAGCCGGCTAGCGGGAGGAGCCCAAGAGACCCAGTACTTC.

This clone was recorded once. This chain uses TRBV11-2 with TRBJ1-6, with TRBD1 identical over 7 bases. Germline V CDR1 and CDR2: SGHAT, FQNNGV. The CDR3 runs 15 residues. Trimming cost V 5 bases and J 8 bases; bases outside gene matches: 9. The CDR3 sequence: CASSPPGQAYSPLHF. The CDR3 DNA follows: TGTGCCAGCAGCCCGCCAGGACAGGCCTATTCACCCCTCCACTTT.

The V and J genes are TRBV29-1 and TRBJ1-3; D remains ambiguous. There are 15 residues in the CDR3. CDR1 SQVTM and CDR2 ANQGSEA come from the germline V gene. Between the trimmed V and J ends, which lost 7 bases and 0 bases, there was a span of 16 bases. As DNA, the CDR3 is TGCAGCGCAACTCTTCCTCCCTTCTCTGGAAACACCATATATTTT. This codes for CSATLPPFSGNTIYF.

This chain joins TRBV7-2 and TRBJ2-3; 10 bases line up with TRBD2. The CDR3 length is 19 residues. V was clipped by 5 bases and J by 0 bases; unmatched bases: 14. Germline V gene lookup returns CDR1 SGHTA and CDR2 FQGNSA. Here the CDR3 reads CASSALAGDLTTSTDTQYF. The CDR3 coding sequence is TGTGCCAGCAGCGCCCTAGCGGGAGATCTAACTACGAGCACAGATACGCAGTATTTT.

The chain links TRBV19 to TRBJ1-2; D may be TRBD1 (5 bases). The CDR3 sequence is 16 residues long. The germline CDR1 and CDR2 sequences are LNHDA and SQIVND (reference sequence). Trimming stripped 0 bases from V and 4 bases from J, with 15 bases between. The CDR3 DNA reads TGTGCCAGTAGTATAGACTACCGACAGCCAACCTATGGCTACACCTTC. Translation gives CASSIDYRQPTYGYTF. Full variable domain (rest looked up from reference TRBV19 and TRBJ1-2): DGGITQSPKYLFRKEGQNVTLSCEQNLNHDAMYWYRQDPGQGLRLIYYSQIVNDFQKGDIAEGYSVSREKKESFPLTVTSAQKNPTAFYLCASSIDYRQPTYGYTFGSGTRLTVV.

The chain combines TRBV7-2 with TRBJ2-2; the match to TRBD2 covers 7 bases. CDR1 and CDR2 (germline): SGHTA, FQGNSA. The CDR3 has 18 amino acids. Trimming took 5 bases from V and 0 from J; bases not matched to a gene: 12. CDR3 bases: TGTGCCAGCAGCCCACGTTTTGTGGGGGGGACGAACACCGGGGAGCTGTTTTTT. Amino acid sequence: CASSPRFVGGTNTGELFF. Together with reference TRBV7-2 and TRBJ2-2, the CDR3 gives the full variable domain: GAGVSQSPSNKVTEKGKDVELRCDPISGHTALYWYRQSLGQGLEFLIYFQGNSAPDKSGLPSDRFSAERTGGSVSTLTIQRTQQEDSAVYLCASSPRFVGGTNTGELFFGEGSRLTVL.

The V and J genes are TRBV7-2 and TRBJ1-1; D unclear. Germline V gene lookup returns CDR1 SGHTA and CDR2 FQGNSA. The length of the CDR3 is 15 residues. V was shortened by 6 bases and J by 0 bases, with 14 bases between the two germline ends. DNA for the CDR3: TGTGCCAGCAGTACCGACGGGAGAATGAACACTGAAGCTTTCTTT. This codes for CASSTDGRMNTEAFF.

This rearrangement joins TRBV19 to TRBJ2-1, with TRBD2 identical over 8 bases. J was trimmed by 4 bases and V by 4 bases; bases with no gene match: 6. Germline assignment: CDR1 LNHDA and CDR2 SQIVND (reference sequence). The CDR3 length is 15 residues. CDR3 in amino acids: CASSSSSGRYNEQFF. In nucleotides, the CDR3 is TGTGCCAGTAGTAGTTCCAGCGGGAGATACAATGAGCAGTTCTTC. Based on the CDR3 plus reference TRBV19 and TRBJ2-1, the full variable domain is DGGITQSPKYLFRKEGQNVTLSCEQNLNHDAMYWYRQDPGQGLRLIYYSQIVNDFQKGDIAEGYSVSREKKESFPLTVTSAQKNPTAFYLCASSSSSGRYNEQFFGPGTRLTVL.

V is TRBV30 and J is TRBJ1-1, with D uncertain. V lost 7 bases, J lost 1 base, and 13 bases lay in between. The germline V gene encodes CDR1 GTSNPN and CDR2 SVGIG (reference sequence). The CDR3 sequence is 13 residues long. CDR3 in DNA: TGTGCCTTAGCGCGGCTGAGGAACACTGAAGCTTTCTTT. Protein sequence: CALARLRNTEAFF.

This chain connects TRBV7-6 to TRBJ2-5; D possibly corresponds to TRBD2 (6 bases). Germline V gene lookup returns CDR1 SGHVS and CDR2 FNYEAQ. The CDR3 has 15 residues. Trimming stripped 1 base from V and 4 bases from J, with 13 bases between. CDR3 protein: CASSLGLAGGETQYF. The CDR3 coding sequence is TGTGCCAGCAGCTTAGGGTTGGCCGGGGGAGAGACCCAGTACTTC.